The clone carrying this T cell receptor (beta chain) was seen once. These data belong to a study of blood T cell repertoires in COVID-19. The CDR3 spans 15 residues. CDR1 is LNHNV, CDR2 YYDKDF, per germline (reference sequence). Between the trimmed V and J ends, which lost 1 base and 1 base, there was a span of 7 bases. Only in-frame clones appear in the TCRdb table, and some are missing; sequencing was by immunoSEQ multiplex PCR. The table lists around 380,000 clones, approximately 77% of them singletons, with 0.85% to 1.2% in the top ten. J is TRBJ1-4 and V is TRBV15, with D perhaps TRBD1 (5 bases). Material for sequencing was peripheral blood. This clonotype originated in a human donor with acute or convalescent COVID-19. The donor label of this sample is uncertain. As DNA, the CDR3 is TGTGCCACCAGCAGAGGACAGCTAACTAATGAAAAACTGTTTTTT. Amino acid sequence: CATSRGQLTNEKLFF.